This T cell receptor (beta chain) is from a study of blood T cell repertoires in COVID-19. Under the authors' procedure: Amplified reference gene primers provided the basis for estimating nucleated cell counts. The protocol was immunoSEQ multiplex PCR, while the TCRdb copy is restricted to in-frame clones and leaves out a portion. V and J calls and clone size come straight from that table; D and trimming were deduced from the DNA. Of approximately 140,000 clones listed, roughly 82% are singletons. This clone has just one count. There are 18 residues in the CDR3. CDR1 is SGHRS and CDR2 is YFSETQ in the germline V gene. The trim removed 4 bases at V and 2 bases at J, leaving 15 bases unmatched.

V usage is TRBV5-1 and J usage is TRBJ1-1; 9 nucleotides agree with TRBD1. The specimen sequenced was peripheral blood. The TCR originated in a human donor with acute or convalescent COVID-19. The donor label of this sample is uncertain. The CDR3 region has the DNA TGCGCCAGCAGCAAGTTGACAGGGGGTTGGACGACAAACACTGAAGCTTTCTTT. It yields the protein CASSKLTGGWTTNTEAFF.